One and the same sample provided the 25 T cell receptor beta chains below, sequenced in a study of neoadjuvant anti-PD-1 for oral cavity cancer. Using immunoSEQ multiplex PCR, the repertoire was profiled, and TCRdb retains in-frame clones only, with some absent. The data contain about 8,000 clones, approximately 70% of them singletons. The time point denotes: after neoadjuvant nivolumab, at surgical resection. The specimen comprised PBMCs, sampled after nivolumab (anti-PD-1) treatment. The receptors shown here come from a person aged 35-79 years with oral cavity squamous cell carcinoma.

As DNA, the CDR3 is TGTGCCAGCGGCGACCCTGTAAACACCATATATTTT. Translation: CASGDPVNTIYF. This rearrangement joins TRBV28 to TRBJ1-3; D is unclear. Deletions cut 8 bases from V and 6 bases from J, with 11 bases between. This CDR3 comprises 12 residues. Per germline, CDR1 MDHEN and CDR2 SYDVKM.

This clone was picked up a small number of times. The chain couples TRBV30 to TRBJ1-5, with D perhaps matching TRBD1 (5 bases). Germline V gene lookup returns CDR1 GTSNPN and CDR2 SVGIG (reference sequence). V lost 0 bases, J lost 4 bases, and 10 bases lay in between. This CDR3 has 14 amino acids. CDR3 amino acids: CAWSVGHNNQPQHF. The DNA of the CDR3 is TGTGCCTGGAGTGTAGGACATAATAATCAGCCCCAGCATTTT.

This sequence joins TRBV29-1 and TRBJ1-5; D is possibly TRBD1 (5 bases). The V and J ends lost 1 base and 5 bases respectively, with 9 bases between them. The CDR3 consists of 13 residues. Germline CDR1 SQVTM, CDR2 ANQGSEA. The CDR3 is CSVEAGRDQPQHF. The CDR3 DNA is TGCAGCGTTGAAGCAGGGAGGGATCAGCCCCAGCATTTT. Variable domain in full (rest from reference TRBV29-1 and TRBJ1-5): SAVISQKPSRDICQRGTSLTIQCQVDSQVTMMFWYRQQPGQSLTLIATANQGSEATYESGFVIDKFPISRPNLTFSTLTVSNMSPEDSSIYLCSVEAGRDQPQHFGDGTRLSIL.

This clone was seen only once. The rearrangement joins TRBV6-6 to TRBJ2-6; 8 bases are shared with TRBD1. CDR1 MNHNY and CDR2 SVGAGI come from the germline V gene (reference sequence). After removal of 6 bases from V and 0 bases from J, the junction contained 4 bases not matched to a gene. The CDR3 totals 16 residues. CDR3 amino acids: CASSQDRDSGANVLTF. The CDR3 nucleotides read TGTGCCAGCAGCCAGGACAGGGACTCTGGGGCCAACGTCCTGACTTTC.

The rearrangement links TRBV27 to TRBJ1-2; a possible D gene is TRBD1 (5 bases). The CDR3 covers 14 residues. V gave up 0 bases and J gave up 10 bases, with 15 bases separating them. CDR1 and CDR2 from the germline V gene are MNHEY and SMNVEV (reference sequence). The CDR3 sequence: CASSLSLGVGAYTF. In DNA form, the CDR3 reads TGTGCCAGCAGTTTATCGCTGGGGGTCGGGGCCTACACCTTC.

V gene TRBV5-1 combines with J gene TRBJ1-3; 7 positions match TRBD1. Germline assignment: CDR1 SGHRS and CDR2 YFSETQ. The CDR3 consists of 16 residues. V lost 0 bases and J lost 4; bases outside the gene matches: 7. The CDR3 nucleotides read TGCGCCAGCAGCTTGGCGGGGACAGAAACAGGAAACACCATATATTTT. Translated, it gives CASSLAGTETGNTIYF.

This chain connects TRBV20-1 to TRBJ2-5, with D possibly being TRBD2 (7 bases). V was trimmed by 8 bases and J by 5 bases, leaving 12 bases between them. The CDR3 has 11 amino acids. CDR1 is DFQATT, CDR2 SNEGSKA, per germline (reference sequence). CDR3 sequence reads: CSPKGGETQYF. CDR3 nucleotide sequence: TGCAGTCCCAAGGGGGGGGAGACCCAGTACTTC.

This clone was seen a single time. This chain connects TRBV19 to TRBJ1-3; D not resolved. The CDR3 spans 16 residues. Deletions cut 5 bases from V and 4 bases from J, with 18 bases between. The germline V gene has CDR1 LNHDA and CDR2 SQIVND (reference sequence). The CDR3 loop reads CASSPRRQSNGNTIYF. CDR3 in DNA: TGTGCCAGTAGTCCCCGCCGACAATCAAACGGAAACACCATATATTTT.

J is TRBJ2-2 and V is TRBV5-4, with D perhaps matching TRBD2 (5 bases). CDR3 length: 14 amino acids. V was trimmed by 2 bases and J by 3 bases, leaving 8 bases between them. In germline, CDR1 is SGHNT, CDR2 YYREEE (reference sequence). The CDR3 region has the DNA TGTGCCAGCAGCTTATCGAGGGACACCGGGGAGCTGTTTTTT. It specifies CASSLSRDTGELFF. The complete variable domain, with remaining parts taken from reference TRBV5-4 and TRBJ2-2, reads ETGVTQSPTHLIKTRGQQVTLRCSSQSGHNTVSWYQQALGQGPQFIFQYYREEENGRGNFPPRFSGLQFPNYSSELNVNALELDDSALYLCASSLSRDTGELFFGEGSRLTVL.

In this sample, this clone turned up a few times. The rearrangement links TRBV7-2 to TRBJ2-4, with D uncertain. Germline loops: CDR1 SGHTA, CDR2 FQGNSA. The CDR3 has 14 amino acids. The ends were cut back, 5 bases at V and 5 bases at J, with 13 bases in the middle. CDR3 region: CASSQSRAENIQYF. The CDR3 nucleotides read TGTGCCAGCAGCCAGAGTCGGGCAGAAAACATTCAGTACTTC.

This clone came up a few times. CDR3 sequence: CASSLSSPGPGYTQYF. The CDR3 nucleotides are TGTGCCAGCAGTTTATCGTCCCCGGGACCGGGCTATACGCAGTATTTT. The chain combines TRBV27 with TRBJ2-3; tentatively, D is TRBD1 or TRBD2 (5 bases each). V was trimmed by 0 bases and J by 7 bases, leaving 17 bases between them. Germline CDR1 and CDR2: MNHEY and SMNVEV (reference sequence). The CDR3 runs 16 residues.

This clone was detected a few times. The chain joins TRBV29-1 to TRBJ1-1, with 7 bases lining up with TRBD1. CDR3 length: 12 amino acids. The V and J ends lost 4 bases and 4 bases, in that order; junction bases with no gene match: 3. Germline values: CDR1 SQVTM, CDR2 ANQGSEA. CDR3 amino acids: CSVGGQFTEAFF. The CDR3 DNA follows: TGCAGCGTTGGGGGACAGTTCACTGAAGCTTTCTTT.

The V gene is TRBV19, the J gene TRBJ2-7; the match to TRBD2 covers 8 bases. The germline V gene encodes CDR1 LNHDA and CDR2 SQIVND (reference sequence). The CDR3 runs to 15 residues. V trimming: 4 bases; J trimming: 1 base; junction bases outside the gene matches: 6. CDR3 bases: TGTGCCAGTAGTAAACGACTAGCGAATTCCTACGAGCAGTACTTC. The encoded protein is CASSKRLANSYEQYF. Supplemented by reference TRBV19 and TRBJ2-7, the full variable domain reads DGGITQSPKYLFRKEGQNVTLSCEQNLNHDAMYWYRQDPGQGLRLIYYSQIVNDFQKGDIAEGYSVSREKKESFPLTVTSAQKNPTAFYLCASSKRLANSYEQYFGPGTRLTVT.

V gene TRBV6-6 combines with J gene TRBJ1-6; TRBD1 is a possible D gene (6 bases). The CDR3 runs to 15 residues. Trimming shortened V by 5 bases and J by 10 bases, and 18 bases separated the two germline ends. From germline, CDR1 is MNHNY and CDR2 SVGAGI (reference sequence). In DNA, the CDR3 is TGTGCCAGCAGTCCCCGTGGGGGGCATTCGTCACCCCTCCACTTT. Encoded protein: CASSPRGGHSSPLHF.

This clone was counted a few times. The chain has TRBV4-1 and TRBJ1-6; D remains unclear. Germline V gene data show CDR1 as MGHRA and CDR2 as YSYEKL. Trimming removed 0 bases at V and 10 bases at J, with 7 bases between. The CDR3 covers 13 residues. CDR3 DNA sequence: TGCGCCAGCAGCCAAGATTCGGGGTCACCCCTCCACTTT. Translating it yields CASSQDSGSPLHF.

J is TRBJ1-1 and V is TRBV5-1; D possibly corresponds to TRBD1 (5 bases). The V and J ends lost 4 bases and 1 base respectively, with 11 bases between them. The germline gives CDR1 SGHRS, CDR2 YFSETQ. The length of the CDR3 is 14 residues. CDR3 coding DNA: TGCGCCAGCAGCCCAGACAGCTCGAACACTGAAGCTTTCTTT. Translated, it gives CASSPDSSNTEAFF. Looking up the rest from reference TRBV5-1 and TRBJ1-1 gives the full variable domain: KAGVTQTPRYLIKTRGQQVTLSCSPISGHRSVSWYQQTPGQGLQFLFEYFSETQRNKGNFPGRFSGRQFSNSRSEMNVSTLELGDSALYLCASSPDSSNTEAFFGQGTRLTVV.

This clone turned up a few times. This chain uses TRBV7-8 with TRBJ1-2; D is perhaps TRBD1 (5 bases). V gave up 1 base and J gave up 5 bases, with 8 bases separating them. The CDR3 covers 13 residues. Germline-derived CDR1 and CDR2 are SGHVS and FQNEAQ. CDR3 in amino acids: CASSLGGVYGYTF. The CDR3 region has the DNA TGTGCCAGCAGCTTAGGAGGGGTTTATGGCTACACCTTC.

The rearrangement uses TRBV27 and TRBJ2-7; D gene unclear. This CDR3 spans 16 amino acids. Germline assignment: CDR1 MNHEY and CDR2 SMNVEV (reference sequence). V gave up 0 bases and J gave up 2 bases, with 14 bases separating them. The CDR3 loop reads CASSLSIPVGTYEQYF. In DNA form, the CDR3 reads TGTGCCAGCAGTTTATCGATACCGGTGGGGACCTACGAGCAGTACTTC.

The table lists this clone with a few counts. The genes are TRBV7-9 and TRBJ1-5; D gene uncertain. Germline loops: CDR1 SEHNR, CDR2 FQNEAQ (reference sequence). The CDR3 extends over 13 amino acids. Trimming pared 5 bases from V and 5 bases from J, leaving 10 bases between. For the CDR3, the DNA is TGTGCCAGCAGCCTTAACCGGGATCAGCCCCAGCATTTT. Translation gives CASSLNRDQPQHF.

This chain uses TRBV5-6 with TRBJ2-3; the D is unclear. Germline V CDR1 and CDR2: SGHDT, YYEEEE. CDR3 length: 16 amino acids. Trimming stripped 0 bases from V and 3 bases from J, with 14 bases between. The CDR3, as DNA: TGTGCCAGCAGCTTGGCCCCCGCCTCAGATACAGATACGCAGTATTTT. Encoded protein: CASSLAPASDTDTQYF.

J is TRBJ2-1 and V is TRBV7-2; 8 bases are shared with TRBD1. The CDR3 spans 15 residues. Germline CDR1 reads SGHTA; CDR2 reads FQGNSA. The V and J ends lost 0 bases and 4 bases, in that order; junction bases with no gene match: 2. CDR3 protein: CASSLAQGVYNEQFF. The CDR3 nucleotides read TGTGCCAGCAGCTTAGCACAGGGGGTGTACAATGAGCAGTTCTTC.

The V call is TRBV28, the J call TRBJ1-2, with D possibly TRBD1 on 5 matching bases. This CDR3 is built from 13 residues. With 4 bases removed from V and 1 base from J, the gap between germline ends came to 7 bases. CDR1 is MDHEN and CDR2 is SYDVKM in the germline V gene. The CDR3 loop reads CASSYDSNYGYTF. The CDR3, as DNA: TGTGCCAGCAGTTACGACAGTAACTATGGCTACACCTTC.

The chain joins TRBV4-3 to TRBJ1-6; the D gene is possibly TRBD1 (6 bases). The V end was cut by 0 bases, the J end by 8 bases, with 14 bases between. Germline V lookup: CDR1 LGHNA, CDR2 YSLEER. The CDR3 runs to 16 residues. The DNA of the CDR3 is TGCGCCAGCAGCCAAGATATGGGCAGGGGATATTCACCCCTCCACTTT. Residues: CASSQDMGRGYSPLHF.

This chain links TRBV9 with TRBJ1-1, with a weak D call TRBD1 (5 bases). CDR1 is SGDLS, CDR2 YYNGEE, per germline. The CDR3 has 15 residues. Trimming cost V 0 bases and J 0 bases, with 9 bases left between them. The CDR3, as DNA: TGTGCCAGCAGCGTAGGGGGCCCCATGAACACTGAAGCTTTCTTT. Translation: CASSVGGPMNTEAFF.

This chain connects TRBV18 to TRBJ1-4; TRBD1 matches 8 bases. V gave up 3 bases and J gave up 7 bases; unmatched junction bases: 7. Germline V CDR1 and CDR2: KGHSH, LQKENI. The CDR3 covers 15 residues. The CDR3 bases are TGTGCCAGCTCACCTCCGGGACAGGCTAGTGAAAAACTGTTTTTT. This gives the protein CASSPPGQASEKLFF. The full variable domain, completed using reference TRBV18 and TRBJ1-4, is NAGVMQNPRHLVRRRGQEARLRCSPMKGHSHVYWYRQLPEEGLKFMVYLQKENIIDESGMPKERFSAEFPKEGPSILRIQQVVRGDSAAYFCASSPPGQASEKLFFGSGTQLSVL.